This entry is about one T cell receptor beta chain. Its antigen is unknown. The repertoire was sequenced with immunoSEQ multiplex PCR; TCRdb's copy has only in-frame clones and lacks some. The sample carries roughly 34,000 clones, roughly 94% recorded once. The sample originates from a study of graft-versus-host responses after intestinal transplantation. The CDR3 has 17 residues. The germline V gene encodes CDR1 MNHNS and CDR2 SASEGT. V gave up 4 bases and J gave up 7 bases; unmatched junction bases: 15. The receptor was derived from a human donor who was the organ donor for an intestinal transplant. The chain recombines TRBV6-1 with TRBJ1-4; 7 positions agree with TRBD1. The source material was unstimulated CD4+ T cells sorted from spleen or lymph node cells, sampled before transplant. CDR3 loop: CASSGFRGGEMAEKLFF. CDR3 nucleotides: TGTGCCAGCAGTGGATTTAGAGGGGGCGAGATGGCTGAAAAACTGTTTTTT.